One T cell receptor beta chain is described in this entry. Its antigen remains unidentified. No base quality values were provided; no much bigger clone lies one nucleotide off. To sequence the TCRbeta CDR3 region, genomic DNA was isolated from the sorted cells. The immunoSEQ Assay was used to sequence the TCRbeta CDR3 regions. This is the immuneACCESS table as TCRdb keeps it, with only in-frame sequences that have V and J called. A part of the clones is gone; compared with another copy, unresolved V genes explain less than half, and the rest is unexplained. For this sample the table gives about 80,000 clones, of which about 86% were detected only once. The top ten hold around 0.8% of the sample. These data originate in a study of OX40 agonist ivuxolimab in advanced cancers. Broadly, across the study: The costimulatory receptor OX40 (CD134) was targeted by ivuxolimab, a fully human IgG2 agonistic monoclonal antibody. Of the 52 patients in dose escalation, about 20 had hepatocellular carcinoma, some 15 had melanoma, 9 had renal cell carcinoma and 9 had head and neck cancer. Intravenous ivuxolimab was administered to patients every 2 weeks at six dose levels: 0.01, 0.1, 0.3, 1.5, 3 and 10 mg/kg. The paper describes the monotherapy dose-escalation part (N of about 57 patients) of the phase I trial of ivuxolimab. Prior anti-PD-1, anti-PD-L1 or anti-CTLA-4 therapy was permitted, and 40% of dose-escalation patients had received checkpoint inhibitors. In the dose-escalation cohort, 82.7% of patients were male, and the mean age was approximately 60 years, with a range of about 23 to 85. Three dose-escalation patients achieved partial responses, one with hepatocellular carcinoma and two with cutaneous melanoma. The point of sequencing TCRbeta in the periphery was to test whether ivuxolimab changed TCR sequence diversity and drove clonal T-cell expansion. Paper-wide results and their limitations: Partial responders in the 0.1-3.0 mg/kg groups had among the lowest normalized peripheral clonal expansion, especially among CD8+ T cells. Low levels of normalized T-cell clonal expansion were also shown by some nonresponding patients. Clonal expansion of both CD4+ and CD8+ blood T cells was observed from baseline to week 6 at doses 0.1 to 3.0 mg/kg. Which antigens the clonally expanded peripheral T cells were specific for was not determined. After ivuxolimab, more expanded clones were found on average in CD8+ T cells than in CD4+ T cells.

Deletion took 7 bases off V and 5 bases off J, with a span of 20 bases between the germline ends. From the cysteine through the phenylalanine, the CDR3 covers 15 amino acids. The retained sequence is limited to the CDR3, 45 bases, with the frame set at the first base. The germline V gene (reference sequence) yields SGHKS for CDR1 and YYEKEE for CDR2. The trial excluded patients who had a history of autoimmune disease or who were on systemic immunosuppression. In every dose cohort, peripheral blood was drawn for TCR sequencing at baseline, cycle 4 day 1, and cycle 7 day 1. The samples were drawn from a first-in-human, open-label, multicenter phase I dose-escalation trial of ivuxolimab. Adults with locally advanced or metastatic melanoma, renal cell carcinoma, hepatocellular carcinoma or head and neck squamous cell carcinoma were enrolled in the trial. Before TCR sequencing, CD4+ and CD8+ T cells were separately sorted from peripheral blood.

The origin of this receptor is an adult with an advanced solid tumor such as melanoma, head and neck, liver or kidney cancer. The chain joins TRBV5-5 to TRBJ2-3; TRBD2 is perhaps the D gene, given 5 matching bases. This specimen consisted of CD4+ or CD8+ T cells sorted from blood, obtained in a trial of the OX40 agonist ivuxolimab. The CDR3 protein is CASFLRLSRGDTQYF. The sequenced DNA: TGTGCCAGCTTCCTAAGGCTATCTCGGGGAGATACGCAGTATTTT.